The rows below give T cell receptor beta chains drawn from one sample of a study of blood T cell repertoires in COVID-19. Sequencing used immunoSEQ multiplex PCR; TCRdb keeps in-frame clones, though not all of them. The sample consists of about 200,000 clones, around 90% of them appearing once. Sequencing input: peripheral blood. The receptors come from a man in his forties or fifties with acute or convalescent COVID-19. Each CDR3 is given with its conserved first and last residue. Each record gives: clone size, V gene, J gene, D gene, CDR3 DNA, CDR3 protein. The D gene is left open where the match is weak. Expanded clones get a size class; other rows say once, few or many, or leave the size out.

abundance: -
v_gene: TRBV19
j_gene: TRBJ2-1
d_gene: -
CDR3nt: TGTGCCAGTAGTCCCCGGGACACGGAATACAATGAGCAGTTCTTC
CDR3aa: CASSPRDTEYNEQFF

abundance: -
v_gene: TRBV7-3
j_gene: TRBJ2-5
d_gene: -
CDR3nt: TGTGCCAGCAGCCTCGACAACCAAGAGACCCAGTACTTC
CDR3aa: CASSLDNQETQYF

abundance: once
v_gene: TRBV10-1
j_gene: TRBJ2-7
d_gene: -
CDR3nt: TGCGCCAGCAGTGAAAAATTAGCCTACGAGCAGTACTTC
CDR3aa: CASSEKLAYEQYF

abundance: -
v_gene: TRBV2
j_gene: TRBJ1-5
d_gene: -
CDR3nt: TGTGCCAGCAGTGTATCAGGTTCGGGGTGGGATCAGCCCCAGCATTTT
CDR3aa: CASSVSGSGWDQPQHF

abundance: -
v_gene: TRBV6-6
j_gene: TRBJ2-3
d_gene: -
CDR3nt: TGTGCCAGCAGTTTAAGGGGTCCTCGGGTCCCAGATACGCAGTATTTT
CDR3aa: CASSLRGPRVPDTQYF

abundance: once
v_gene: TRBV4-2
j_gene: TRBJ2-3
d_gene: TRBD2
CDR3nt: TGTGCCAGCAGCCAATACTTCGGAACTAGCGGGGGCCCCACAGATACGCAGTATTTT
CDR3aa: CASSQYFGTSGGPTDTQYF

abundance: -
v_gene: TRBV25-1
j_gene: TRBJ2-7
d_gene: -
CDR3nt: TGTGCCAGCAGTGGTTCACAGGGTATTTCCTACGAGCAGTACTTC
CDR3aa: CASSGSQGISYEQYF

abundance: -
v_gene: TRBV9
j_gene: TRBJ2-5
d_gene: -
CDR3nt: TGTGCCAGCAGCGTAGCGGACAGACAAGAGACCCAGTACTTC
CDR3aa: CASSVADRQETQYF

abundance: -
v_gene: TRBV10-3
j_gene: TRBJ2-3
d_gene: TRBD1
CDR3nt: TGTGCCATCAGGCCGGGACAGGGAGTCGCCTATACGCAGTATTTT
CDR3aa: CAIRPGQGVAYTQYF

abundance: -
v_gene: TRBV6-4
j_gene: TRBJ1-5
d_gene: TRBD1
CDR3nt: TGTGCCAGCAGTGACTTCCGGGACAGGGGACACCAGCCCCAGCATTTT
CDR3aa: CASSDFRDRGHQPQHF

abundance: -
v_gene: TRBV7-2
j_gene: TRBJ1-1
d_gene: -
CDR3nt: TGTGCCAGCAGCTTAGTTGGGGGGTGGGCTAAAAACACTGAAGCTTTCTTT
CDR3aa: CASSLVGGWAKNTEAFF

abundance: -
v_gene: TRBV2
j_gene: TRBJ1-5
d_gene: TRBD1
CDR3nt: TGTGCCAGCAGTACAGGACAGGGGGATCAGCCCCAGCATTTT
CDR3aa: CASSTGQGDQPQHF

abundance: -
v_gene: TRBV4-3
j_gene: TRBJ1-2
d_gene: -
CDR3nt: TGCGCCAGCAGCCAAGTCTCAGGGGCAAGGTATGGCTACACCTTC
CDR3aa: CASSQVSGARYGYTF

abundance: -
v_gene: TRBV14
j_gene: TRBJ2-1
d_gene: TRBD2
CDR3nt: TGTGCCAGCAGCCAAGATCTTTGGGCTAGCGGGAGGAAGGGCAATGAGCAGTTCTTC
CDR3aa: CASSQDLWASGRKGNEQFF

abundance: -
v_gene: TRBV6-5
j_gene: TRBJ2-3
d_gene: -
CDR3nt: TGTGCCAGCAGTTACTCGCTAGGGGTGCGGGGTACGCAGTATTTT
CDR3aa: CASSYSLGVRGTQYF

abundance: -
v_gene: TRBV19
j_gene: TRBJ2-5
d_gene: TRBD1
CDR3nt: TGTGCCAGTAGTATTTGGGGACAGGGGGCCCAAGAGACCCAGTACTTC
CDR3aa: CASSIWGQGAQETQYF

abundance: -
v_gene: TRBV28
j_gene: TRBJ1-1
d_gene: TRBD1
CDR3nt: TGTGCCAGCAGTCCACAGGGGAGGAACACTGAAGCTTTCTTT
CDR3aa: CASSPQGRNTEAFF

abundance: -
v_gene: TRBV13
j_gene: TRBJ2-5
d_gene: TRBD2
CDR3nt: TGTGCCAGCAGCTTAGTGGGACTAGCGGGAGGTCGTGCACAAGAGACCCAGTACTTC
CDR3aa: CASSLVGLAGGRAQETQYF

abundance: -
v_gene: TRBV27
j_gene: TRBJ2-7
d_gene: TRBD2
CDR3nt: TGTGCCAGCAGTGCCGGGAGGGGGTACGAGCAGTACTTC
CDR3aa: CASSAGRGYEQYF

abundance: -
v_gene: TRBV2
j_gene: TRBJ1-2
d_gene: TRBD1
CDR3nt: TGTGCCAGCAGCCCACAGGGGTGGGGCTACACCTTC
CDR3aa: CASSPQGWGYTF

abundance: -
v_gene: TRBV27
j_gene: TRBJ2-5
d_gene: TRBD1
CDR3nt: TGTGCCAGCAGTCCAGGACAGGTCATGGGGACCCAGTACTTC
CDR3aa: CASSPGQVMGTQYF

abundance: -
v_gene: TRBV18
j_gene: TRBJ2-3
d_gene: TRBD2
CDR3nt: TGTGCCAGCTCCCGGACTAGCGGGATAAACGTGGGGACAGATACGCAGTATTTT
CDR3aa: CASSRTSGINVGTDTQYF

abundance: -
v_gene: TRBV30
j_gene: TRBJ2-3
d_gene: TRBD2
CDR3nt: TGTGCCTGGACGGGACTAGCGGGAGGGACGCAGTATTTT
CDR3aa: CAWTGLAGGTQYF

abundance: -
v_gene: TRBV12-5
j_gene: TRBJ2-1
d_gene: TRBD2
CDR3nt: TGTGCTAGTGGTTTGTCAAGCGGGAGGGCCAATGAGCAGTTCTTC
CDR3aa: CASGLSSGRANEQFF

abundance: -
v_gene: TRBV20-1
j_gene: TRBJ1-2
d_gene: -
CDR3nt: TGCAGTGCTAGTTCGTCAGGCACCAACTATGGCTACACCTTC
CDR3aa: CSASSSGTNYGYTF

abundance: once
v_gene: TRBV11-3
j_gene: TRBJ2-1
d_gene: TRBD2
CDR3nt: TGTGCCAGCAGCGACCTACCCGGGGGGACGGGATCCAATGAGCAGTTCTTC
CDR3aa: CASSDLPGGTGSNEQFF

abundance: -
v_gene: TRBV18
j_gene: TRBJ2-1
d_gene: TRBD2
CDR3nt: TGTGCCAGCTCACCACCGGGACTAGGGCGCAATGAGCAGTTCTTC
CDR3aa: CASSPPGLGRNEQFF

abundance: few
v_gene: TRBV28
j_gene: TRBJ2-7
d_gene: TRBD1
CDR3nt: TGTGCCAGCAGTTTAAGGGGACAGAGTCTCTACGAGCAGTACTTC
CDR3aa: CASSLRGQSLYEQYF

abundance: once
v_gene: TRBV11-2
j_gene: TRBJ1-6
d_gene: TRBD1
CDR3nt: TGTGCCAGCAGCCCGCGGAAGGGGACAGGGGGCAATAATTCACCCCTCCACTTT
CDR3aa: CASSPRKGTGGNNSPLHF

abundance: -
v_gene: TRBV7-8
j_gene: TRBJ2-1
d_gene: -
CDR3nt: TGTGCCAGCAGCTTATCGGGACACGCGGCCATATACAATGAGCAGTTCTTC
CDR3aa: CASSLSGHAAIYNEQFF

abundance: -
v_gene: TRBV5-1
j_gene: TRBJ2-3
d_gene: TRBD1
CDR3nt: TGCGCCAGCAGTTCCCCGGGACAGAGGATCACAGATACGCAGTATTTT
CDR3aa: CASSSPGQRITDTQYF

abundance: once
v_gene: TRBV27
j_gene: TRBJ1-1
d_gene: TRBD1
CDR3nt: TGTGCCACCAAGACAGGGGTGGGTGAAGCTTTCTTT
CDR3aa: CATKTGVGEAFF

abundance: -
v_gene: TRBV7-9
j_gene: TRBJ2-3
d_gene: TRBD1
CDR3nt: TGTGCCAGCAGCTCACGAATTCCGGGACAGGGGTTCTTCACAGATACGCAGTATTTT
CDR3aa: CASSSRIPGQGFFTDTQYF

abundance: -
v_gene: TRBV6-5
j_gene: TRBJ2-5
d_gene: TRBD1
CDR3nt: TGTGCCAGCAGAAGAGGGACAGATCTCGGCGAGACCCAGTACTTC
CDR3aa: CASRRGTDLGETQYF

abundance: -
v_gene: TRBV7-2
j_gene: TRBJ2-7
d_gene: TRBD1
CDR3nt: TGTGCCAGCAGCTTAACGGGGACAGGGGACGAGCAGTACTTC
CDR3aa: CASSLTGTGDEQYF

abundance: -
v_gene: TRBV27
j_gene: TRBJ2-3
d_gene: -
CDR3nt: TGTGCCAGCAGTTTCGTGTCTACCCGCACAGATACGCAGTATTTT
CDR3aa: CASSFVSTRTDTQYF

abundance: -
v_gene: TRBV27
j_gene: TRBJ1-1
d_gene: TRBD1
CDR3nt: TGTGCCAGCAGTCCCCGGACAGGAACTGAAGCTTTCTTT
CDR3aa: CASSPRTGTEAFF

abundance: -
v_gene: TRBV27
j_gene: TRBJ1-5
d_gene: -
CDR3nt: TGTGCCAGCAGTTTAATCCATAGCAATCAGCCCCAGCATTTT
CDR3aa: CASSLIHSNQPQHF

abundance: -
v_gene: TRBV27
j_gene: TRBJ2-1
d_gene: -
CDR3nt: TGTGCCAGCAGACTTGGGGACTTCCCATACAATGAGCAGTTCTTC
CDR3aa: CASRLGDFPYNEQFF

abundance: once
v_gene: TRBV5-1
j_gene: TRBJ2-2
d_gene: -
CDR3nt: TGCGCCAGCAGCTGGAACAGGGAGTTGGGGACGAACACCGGGGAGCTGTTTTTT
CDR3aa: CASSWNRELGTNTGELFF

abundance: -
v_gene: TRBV19
j_gene: TRBJ2-2
d_gene: -
CDR3nt: TGTGCCAGTAGTATACGGCAGGATGGCGGGGAGCTGTTTTTT
CDR3aa: CASSIRQDGGELFF

abundance: -
v_gene: TRBV7-9
j_gene: TRBJ2-2
d_gene: TRBD2
CDR3nt: TGTGCCAGCAGCACCGGGGGGAGAGCCACCGGGGAGCTGTTTTTT
CDR3aa: CASSTGGRATGELFF

abundance: -
v_gene: TRBV10-3
j_gene: TRBJ1-2
d_gene: TRBD1
CDR3nt: TGTGCCATCAACACAGGGGGCCGCTACACCTTC
CDR3aa: CAINTGGRYTF

abundance: -
v_gene: TRBV7-2
j_gene: TRBJ1-3
d_gene: -
CDR3nt: TGTGCCAGCAGCTCCACAGGGACTGGAAACACCATATATTTT
CDR3aa: CASSSTGTGNTIYF

abundance: -
v_gene: TRBV11-1
j_gene: TRBJ1-5
d_gene: -
CDR3nt: TGTGCCAGCAGCTCTGCGGGAAACAATCAGCCCCAGCATTTT
CDR3aa: CASSSAGNNQPQHF

abundance: -
v_gene: TRBV5-1
j_gene: TRBJ2-1
d_gene: -
CDR3nt: TGCGCCAGCAGCTTTCTTGCGGGGGCTAACAATGAGCAGTTCTTC
CDR3aa: CASSFLAGANNEQFF

abundance: once
v_gene: TRBV6-1
j_gene: TRBJ2-2
d_gene: TRBD2
CDR3nt: TGTGCCAGCAGTGGAGGGACTAGCGCGAACACCGGGGAGCTGTTTTTT
CDR3aa: CASSGGTSANTGELFF